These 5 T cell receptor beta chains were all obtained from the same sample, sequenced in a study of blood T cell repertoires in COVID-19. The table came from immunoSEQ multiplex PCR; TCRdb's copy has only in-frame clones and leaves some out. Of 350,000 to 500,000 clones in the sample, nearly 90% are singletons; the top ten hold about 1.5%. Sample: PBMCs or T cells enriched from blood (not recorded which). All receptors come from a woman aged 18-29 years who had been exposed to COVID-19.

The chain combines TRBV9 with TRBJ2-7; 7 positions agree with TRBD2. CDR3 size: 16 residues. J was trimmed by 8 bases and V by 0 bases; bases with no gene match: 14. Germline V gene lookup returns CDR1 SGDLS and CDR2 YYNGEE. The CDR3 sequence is CASSVGLEASGEQQYF. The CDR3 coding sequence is TGTGCCAGCAGCGTAGGATTAGAGGCTAGCGGTGAACAGCAGTACTTC.

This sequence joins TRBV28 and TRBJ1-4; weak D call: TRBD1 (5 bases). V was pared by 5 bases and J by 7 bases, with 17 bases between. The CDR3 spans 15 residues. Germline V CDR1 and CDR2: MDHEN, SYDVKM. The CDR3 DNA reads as TGTGCCAGCAGTGGTACGTATGGGGCAGCTGAAAAACTGTTTTTT. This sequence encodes CASSGTYGAAEKLFF.

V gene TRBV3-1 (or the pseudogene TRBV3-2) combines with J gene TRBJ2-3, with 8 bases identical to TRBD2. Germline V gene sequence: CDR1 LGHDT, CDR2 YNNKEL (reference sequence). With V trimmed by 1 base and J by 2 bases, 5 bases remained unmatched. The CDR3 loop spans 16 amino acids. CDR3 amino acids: CASSQGRGGDTDTQYF. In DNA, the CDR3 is TGTGCCAGCAGCCAAGGACGGGGGGGAGACACAGATACGCAGTATTTT.

CDR3 nucleotide sequence: TGCGCCAGCAGCCAAGAGGACAGGGTGGACGGGGAGCTGTTTTTT. It translates to CASSQEDRVDGELFF. The chain recombines TRBV4-1 with TRBJ2-2; 8 bases align to TRBD1. This CDR3 spans 15 amino acids. CDR1 and CDR2 from the germline V gene are MGHRA and YSYEKL. J lost 7 bases, V lost 0 bases, and 4 bases had no gene match.

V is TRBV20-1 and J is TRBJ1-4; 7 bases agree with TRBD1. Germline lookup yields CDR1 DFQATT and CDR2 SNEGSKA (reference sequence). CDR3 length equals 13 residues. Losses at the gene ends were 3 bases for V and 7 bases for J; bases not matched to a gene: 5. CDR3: CSASSGGGEKLFF. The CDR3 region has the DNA TGCAGTGCTAGTTCAGGGGGAGGTGAAAAACTGTTTTTT.